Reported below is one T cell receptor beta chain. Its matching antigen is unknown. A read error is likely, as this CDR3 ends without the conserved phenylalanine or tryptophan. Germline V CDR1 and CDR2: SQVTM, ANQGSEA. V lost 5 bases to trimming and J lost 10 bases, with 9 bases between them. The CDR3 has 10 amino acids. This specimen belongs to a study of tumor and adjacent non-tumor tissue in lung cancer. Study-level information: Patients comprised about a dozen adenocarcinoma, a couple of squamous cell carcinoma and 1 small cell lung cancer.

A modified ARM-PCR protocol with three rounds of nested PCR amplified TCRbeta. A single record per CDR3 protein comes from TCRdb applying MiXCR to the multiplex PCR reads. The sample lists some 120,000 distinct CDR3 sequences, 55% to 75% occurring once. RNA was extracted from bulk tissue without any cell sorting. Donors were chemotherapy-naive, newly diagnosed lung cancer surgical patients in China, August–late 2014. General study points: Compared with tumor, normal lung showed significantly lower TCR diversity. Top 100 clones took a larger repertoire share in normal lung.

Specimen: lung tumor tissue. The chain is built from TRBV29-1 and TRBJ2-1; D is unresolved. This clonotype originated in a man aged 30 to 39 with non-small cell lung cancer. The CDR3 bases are TGCAGCGTTCTATCTATAGAGCAGTTCCTC. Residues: CSVLSIEQFL.